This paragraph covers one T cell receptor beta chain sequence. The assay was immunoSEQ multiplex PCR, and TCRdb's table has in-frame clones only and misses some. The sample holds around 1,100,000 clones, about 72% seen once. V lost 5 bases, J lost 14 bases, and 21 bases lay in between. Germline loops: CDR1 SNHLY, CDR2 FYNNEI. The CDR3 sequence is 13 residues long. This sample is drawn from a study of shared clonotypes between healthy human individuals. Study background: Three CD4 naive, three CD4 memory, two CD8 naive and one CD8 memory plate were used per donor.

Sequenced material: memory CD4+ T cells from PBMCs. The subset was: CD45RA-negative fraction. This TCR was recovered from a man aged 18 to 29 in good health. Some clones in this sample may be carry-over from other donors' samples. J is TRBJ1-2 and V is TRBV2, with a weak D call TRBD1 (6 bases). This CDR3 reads CASSSPGRGAKTF. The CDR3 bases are TGTGCCAGCAGTTCCCCGGGGAGGGGGGCTAAGACCTTC. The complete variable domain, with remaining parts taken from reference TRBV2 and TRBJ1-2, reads EPEVTQTPSHQVTQMGQEVILRCVPISNHLYFYWYRQILGQKVEFLVSFYNNEISEKSEIFDDQFSVERPDGSNFTLKIRSTKLEDSAMYFCASSSPGRGAKTFGSGTRLTVV.